This T cell receptor beta chain was recorded in a study of blood T cells in healthy people across ages (dated by TCRdb to about 2015). For context, the study as a whole: In model experiments, template switching captured about one uniquely barcoded TCR beta cDNA molecule for every two T cells. Using deep sequencing normalized with unique cDNA molecular identifiers, the study measured how TCR beta repertoire diversity changes with age. Four age groups were formed from the donors: young (average roughly 15 years), middle-aged (around 39), aged (about 62) and long-lived (about 75). For two donors (one aged 18 to 29 and one aged 80 or older), the study analyzed two additional independent replicas of 1 million unique cDNA reads from the same blood draw. The full study reports these points: The long-lived group showed more naive CD4+ T cells, fewer expanded clones and increased TCR diversity than the aged group, suggesting age selection. Conclusive comparison of naive and antigen-experienced compartments was prevented by the profiling of bulk unsorted PBMCs. Observed TCR beta diversity per million T cells fell roughly linearly with age, and a significant reduction was already apparent by age roughly 40. Because the CMV infection status of the donors was unknown, age-related changes in expanded clonotypes may potentially have been confounded. There was a strong correlation between observed TCR beta diversity and the percentage of naive T cells measured by flow cytometry. Estimates of total diversity based on one million sequenced T cells were regarded as lower bounds and as underestimates.

CDR1 SGDLS and CDR2 YYNGEE were looked up in the germline V gene. Reading from cysteine to phenylalanine, the CDR3 counts 14 amino acids. The kept DNA is CDR3 alone, 42 bases in frame from the first base. Concerning this clonotype: The specificity of this receptor is unknown. No much larger clone exists at a distance of one base, and base qualities are not known.

Receptor libraries were prepared by 5' RACE. TCRdb shows the sequencer as Illumina HiSeq 2500. The second PCR ran for about 7 to 11 cycles and used a J-beta primer mix along with a sample-barcoded 5' primer. A template-switch 5' adaptor carrying 12 random nucleotides introduced a unique molecular identifier onto each TCR beta cDNA molecule. Each sample yielded at least 2.5 million CDR3-containing paired-end reads. The Mint cDNA synthesis kit, primed by a TRBC-specific oligonucleotide, was used to synthesize first-strand cDNA from all RNA. After uracil-DNA glycosylase treatment, a first 18-cycle PCR used universal primers M1SS and BC2_uni_R on all cDNA. In the authors' own workflow: For normalization, 1 million high-quality reads were randomly selected from each sample, with every read carrying a distinct molecular identifier. Instead of being binned into consensus sequences, reads with shared molecular identifiers were discarded. MiTCR, set to a Q25 quality threshold and the strictest error-elimination algorithm, was used for CDR3 identification, clonotype clustering and error correction. A nonparametric unseen species model using Euler transformation provided a lower-bound estimate of total TCR beta diversity. In TCRdb, the public reads were trimmed at Q25 with fastp and aligned with MiXCR, with productive beta chains retained. Identical CDR3 protein sequences are pooled into one entry, listed with their most common genes and DNA. The V and J calls and clone size are TCRdb's, not the authors'. The sample yields 800,000 or so distinct CDR3 sequences; approximately 25% were counted once. The ten largest make up under 4.5% of the sample.

The donors were roughly 39 Caucasian individuals from Russia, aged roughly 6 to 100 years, who were systemically healthy. Each donor gave 8 to 10 milliliters of peripheral blood, drawn into EDTA-treated Vacutainer tubes. Ficoll-Paque density-gradient centrifugation was used to isolate PBMCs, with at least 7 million obtained per sample. Total RNA, at least 6 micrograms per sample, was extracted from PBMCs with Trizol reagent. For every donor, an aliquot of PBMCs went through flow cytometry to measure the percentages of naive CD45RAhigh/CD27high T cells. A further study also used this sample, focusing on T cells of mothers and their children. The second source states: Nine systemically healthy Caucasian individuals, comprising three mothers and their six children, were included as donors. cDNA synthesis used all of the extracted RNA, with around 1.6 ug of RNA in each 15 ul reaction. In the second PCR, sample barcodes and 2-4 random nucleotides were introduced via the M1S primer. Each mother yielded over 9 million TCR beta CDR3 reads and each child 2.5 million to 3 million reads. Thymic selection similarly shapes TCR recombination output in related and unrelated pairs, with minor effect from inherited differences. Normalized repertoire overlap was always found to be slightly, but never significantly, higher in related mother-child pairs than in unrelated mother-child pairs. Persistent microchimeric T cell clones were not detected, at a sensitivity of around 95 clones per million clonotypes. The study used deep NGS to compare TCR beta repertoires of mothers and children, seeking features distinguishing related mother-child pairs from unrelated individuals. The mean age was roughly 36 +/- 4 years for the mothers and approximately 11 +/- 4 years for the children. Libraries were sequenced on Illumina HiSeq 2000 with 100+100 nt paired-end reads after adapter ligation with NEBNext reagents. To avoid cross-contamination, the mother libraries and the child libraries were prepared a month apart and sequenced in separate runs. For each donor, between roughly 450,000 and 2,300,000 distinct TCR beta clonotypes were identified. Naive TCR beta clonotypes were estimated from low-frequency clonotypes matched to each donor's FACS-determined naive share, without sorting.

The sequence is built from TRBV9 and TRBJ2-5; 8 central nucleotides agree with TRBD1. Near its end, the DNA agrees better with TRBJ2-1, so the J call may be wrong. What was sequenced was blood. The receptor comes from a boy younger than 18 in good health. The CDR3 here reads CASSVGRGLDEQFF. The nucleotide sequence is given as TGTGCCAGCAGCGTAGGCAGGGGGCTCGATGAGCAGTTCTTC.